Below are 20 T cell receptor beta chains sequenced from a single sample in a study of blood T cell repertoires in COVID-19. Generated by immunoSEQ multiplex PCR, the TCRdb table keeps only in-frame clones and is missing some. The sample holds 200,000 or so clones, around 77% seen once. The sequenced sample consisted of peripheral blood. Receptors were obtained from a man between 60 and 75 years old with active or convalescent COVID-19.

This chain connects TRBV7-5 to TRBJ2-7; whether TRBD2, the table's D call, matches the DNA was not checked. TRBV7-5 is a pseudogene locus. CDR3 length: 16 amino acids. The CDR3 DNA reads as TGTGTCAGAAGCTTATACGGACTAGCGGGAGTCTACGAGCAGTACTTC. Amino acids: CVRSLYGLAGVYEQYF.

V gene TRBV10-3 combines with J gene TRBJ2-7; 7 nucleotides line up with TRBD2. The CDR3 is 13 residues long. CDR1 and CDR2 (germline): ENHRY, SYGVKD. Trimming cost V 4 bases and J 2 bases; bases outside gene matches: 2. The CDR3 coding sequence is TGTGCCATCAGTGGGGACTACGCCTACGAGCAGTACTTC. Amino acid sequence: CAISGDYAYEQYF.

The chain uses TRBV7-2 and TRBJ2-7; perhaps TRBD1 as D (5 bases). Between the trimmed V and J ends, which lost 5 bases and 2 bases, there was a span of 16 bases. The germline gives CDR1 SGHTA, CDR2 FQGNSA. The CDR3 is 15 amino acids. CDR3 DNA sequence: TGTGCCAGCAGCCCCGAGTCTGGGGCGGCCTACGAGCAGTACTTC. This translates into CASSPESGAAYEQYF. Combining the CDR3 with reference TRBV7-2 and TRBJ2-7 gives the whole variable domain GAGVSQSPSNKVTEKGKDVELRCDPISGHTALYWYRQSLGQGLEFLIYFQGNSAPDKSGLPSDRFSAERTGGSVSTLTIQRTQQEDSAVYLCASSPESGAAYEQYFGPGTRLTVT.

The V and J genes are TRBV5-6 and TRBJ1-2; 7 positions agree with TRBD1. The CDR3 loop spans 15 amino acids. CDR1 SGHDT and CDR2 YYEEEE come from the germline V gene. Trimming at V came to 4 bases and at J to 1 base, leaving 7 bases not matched to a gene. CDR3 nucleotide sequence: TGTGCCAGCAGCGGCCGGGACAGCAGTAACTATGGCTACACCTTC. It is translated as CASSGRDSSNYGYTF.

This rearrangement joins TRBV11-2 to TRBJ2-1; no definite D call. There are 13 residues in the CDR3. V lost 4 bases and J 4 bases, leaving 8 bases between the germline ends. CDR1 SGHAT and CDR2 FQNNGV come from the germline V gene. The CDR3 loop reads CASSSTSYNEQFF. CDR3 in DNA: TGTGCCAGCAGCTCGACATCGTACAATGAGCAGTTCTTC.

This chain joins TRBV5-6 and TRBJ2-7, with 10 bases lining up with TRBD2. Per germline, CDR1 SGHDT and CDR2 YYEEEE. The V gene end was trimmed by 6 bases and the J gene end by 4 bases; junction bases not matched to a gene: 10. There are 15 residues in the CDR3. The DNA of the CDR3 is TGTGCCAGCAACCTAGCGGGAGAGTCCCTTTACGAGCAGTACTTC. Its translation: CASNLAGESLYEQYF.

The table lists this clone with a few counts. This sequence joins TRBV18 and TRBJ1-5, with D possibly being TRBD1 (5 bases). From germline, CDR1 is KGHSH and CDR2 LQKENI. The CDR3 has 15 amino acids. Trimming left V 0 bases short and J 4 bases short, with 10 bases between. CDR3 in DNA: TGTGCCAGCTCACCACCCCGCGGGGGGAATCAGCCCCAGCATTTT. Its protein product is CASSPPRGGNQPQHF.

This clone was seen a few times. The genes are TRBV6-6 and TRBJ2-1; 11 positions match TRBD2. The V segment lost 5 bases and the J segment 0 bases; nucleotides outside the gene matches: 6. The CDR3 contains 17 residues. The germline V gene has CDR1 MNHNY and CDR2 SVGAGI (reference sequence). CDR3 nucleotides: TGTGCCAGCAGTCAGACTAGCGGGATAATCTCCTACAATGAGCAGTTCTTC. Amino acids: CASSQTSGIISYNEQFF.

This clone came up once. V gene TRBV7-2 combines with J gene TRBJ2-7; perhaps TRBD1 as D (7 bases). Germline assignment: CDR1 SGHTA and CDR2 FQGNSA. V lost 5 bases and J 0 bases, leaving 14 bases between the germline ends. The CDR3 is 15 amino acids. DNA for the CDR3: TGTGCCAGCAGCCAAGGCGGGACAGCCTCCTACGAGCAGTACTTC. Its translation: CASSQGGTASYEQYF.

This CDR3 is CASSFGTGVTHEQYF. The CDR3 region has the DNA TGTGCCAGCAGCTTTGGGACAGGGGTGACCCACGAGCAGTACTTC. The V call is TRBV7-9, the J call TRBJ2-7; 10 nucleotides match TRBD1. The V and J ends lost 3 bases and 5 bases, in that order; junction bases with no gene match: 7. Germline lookup yields CDR1 SEHNR and CDR2 FQNEAQ (reference sequence). The CDR3 contains 15 residues.

The gene calls are TRBV5-6 and TRBJ1-1; D perhaps matches TRBD1 (6 bases). CDR1 and CDR2 from the germline V gene are SGHDT and YYEEEE. The CDR3 length is 14 residues. The V end lost 0 bases, the J end lost 8 bases, and 14 bases lay between the germline ends. The CDR3 protein is CASSLDPRGSEAFF. CDR3 nucleotide sequence: TGTGCCAGCAGCTTGGATCCCAGGGGCTCGGAAGCTTTCTTT.

This chain uses TRBV29-1 with TRBJ1-1; no firm D call. CDR3 size: 12 residues. Germline-derived CDR1 and CDR2 are SQVTM and ANQGSEA. V gave up 6 bases and J gave up 3 bases, with 11 bases separating them. CDR3 sequence reads: CSVNDGYTEAFF. The CDR3 DNA follows: TGCAGCGTGAATGACGGGTACACTGAAGCTTTCTTT.

This sequence joins TRBV24-1 and TRBJ2-7, with TRBD2 identical over 11 bases. The CDR3 extends over 16 amino acids. Trimming at V came to 4 bases and at J to 2 bases, leaving 6 bases not matched to a gene. In germline, CDR1 is KGHDR, CDR2 SFDVKD. The CDR3 bases are TGTGCCACCAGTGACCCCGGGACTAGCGGTACCTACGAGCAGTACTTC. Translation: CATSDPGTSGTYEQYF.

This clone has only a few counts. V gene TRBV19 combines with J gene TRBJ1-1; tentatively, D is TRBD1 (6 bases). V lost 6 bases, J lost 0 bases, and 11 bases lay in between. In germline, CDR1 is LNHDA, CDR2 SQIVND (reference sequence). CDR3 length: 14 amino acids. DNA of the CDR3: TGTGCCAGTAGCCCCGGGACATTGAACACTGAAGCTTTCTTT. Protein product: CASSPGTLNTEAFF.

CDR3 loop: CASSWGIAGGTGELFF. The CDR3 DNA follows: TGCGCCAGCAGCTGGGGAATAGCGGGAGGAACCGGGGAGCTGTTTTTT. J is TRBJ2-2 and V is TRBV5-1; TRBD2 matches at 10 bases. V gave up 3 bases and J gave up 5 bases; unmatched junction bases: 7. There are 16 residues in the CDR3. Germline CDR1 SGHRS, CDR2 YFSETQ.

The chain links TRBV28 to TRBJ2-7; possible D gene TRBD1, 6 bases. Trimming left V 2 bases short and J 5 bases short, with 10 bases between. CDR1 and CDR2 from the germline V gene are MDHEN and SYDVKM. This CDR3 has 13 amino acids. This CDR3 reads CASSLTGPHEQYF. The CDR3 bases are TGTGCCAGCAGTTTAACAGGGCCCCACGAGCAGTACTTC.

The chain links TRBV7-8 to TRBJ1-1; D gene uncertain. Germline V CDR1 and CDR2: SGHVS, FQNEAQ. V was pared by 5 bases and J by 0 bases, with 19 bases between. The CDR3 length is 17 residues. CDR3 DNA sequence: TGTGCCAGCAGCCCCCCCGGGAGGGCTCCAATGAACACTGAAGCTTTCTTT. Its protein is CASSPPGRAPMNTEAFF.

The rearrangement links TRBV24-1 to TRBJ2-7; D uncertain. The V gene's germline CDR1 is KGHDR and CDR2 SFDVKD. V was clipped by 10 bases and J by 5 bases, with 23 bases between them. CDR3 length: 15 residues. CDR3 DNA: TGTGCCACGGCTCCAATAGACAACCCCAGAAACGAGCAGTACTTC. This codes for CATAPIDNPRNEQYF.

The genes are TRBV4-3 and TRBJ1-4, with TRBD1 as a possible D gene (6 bases). CDR3 length equals 16 residues. Germline lookup yields CDR1 LGHNA and CDR2 YSLEER. V gave up 5 bases and J gave up 2 bases, with 15 bases separating them. CDR3 loop: CASSFQGTRTNEKLFF. In DNA, the CDR3 is TGCGCCAGCAGCTTCCAGGGGACCCGCACTAATGAAAAACTGTTTTTT.

The chain employs TRBV5-1 and TRBJ2-2; TRBD2 is a possible D gene (6 bases). CDR3 length: 15 amino acids. Germline assignment: CDR1 SGHRS and CDR2 YFSETQ. The germline V and J ends were trimmed by 2 bases and 1 base, with 9 bases remaining between them. CDR3: CASSLLARNTGELFF. In DNA form, the CDR3 reads TGCGCCAGCAGCTTACTAGCCCGGAACACCGGGGAGCTGTTTTTT.